Below are 21 T cell receptor beta chains sequenced from a single sample in a study of control samples from healthy donors and cancer patients. Sequenced by immunoSEQ multiplex PCR; TCRdb stores in-frame clones only, minus some. The sample contains some 7,000 clones, more than 70% of which appear only once. The sample taken for sequencing was PBMCs. The origin of the receptors is a man aged 65 to 79 with lung cancer.

This clone showed up just once. The CDR3 DNA sequence: TGTGCCAGCAGCGTAGGACGGATGGGCTATGGCTACACCTTC. It codes for CASSVGRMGYGYTF. This chain connects TRBV9 to TRBJ1-2; D call uncertain. The V and J ends lost 0 bases and 4 bases respectively, with 10 bases between them. CDR1 is SGDLS and CDR2 is YYNGEE in the germline V gene. The CDR3 has 14 residues.

This chain uses TRBV19 with TRBJ1-6, with a tentative D call TRBD1 (6 bases). In germline, CDR1 is LNHDA, CDR2 SQIVND (reference sequence). V lost 6 bases to trimming and J lost 14 bases, with 8 bases between them. The CDR3 extends over 10 amino acids. The CDR3 loop is CASRGAALHF. CDR3 nucleotide sequence: TGTGCCAGTAGGGGGGCCGCCCTCCACTTT.

V usage is TRBV2 and J usage is TRBJ2-3; 8 bases fit TRBD2. Germline loops: CDR1 SNHLY, CDR2 FYNNEI. The V and J ends lost 8 bases and 2 bases, in that order; junction bases with no gene match: 21. The CDR3 spans 19 residues. As DNA, the CDR3 is TGTGCCAGCGAAAATATTGAACTACTAGCGGAGTTATTCACAGATACGCAGTATTTT. Protein: CASENIELLAELFTDTQYF.

V usage is TRBV24-1 and J usage is TRBJ2-7; 9 nucleotides align to TRBD1. CDR1 KGHDR and CDR2 SFDVKD come from the germline V gene. The V segment lost 3 bases and the J segment 4 bases; nucleotides outside the gene matches: 6. The CDR3 contains 15 residues. CDR3 sequence (DNA): TGTGCCACCAGTGATAAACAGGGGGCAAGTTACGAGCAGTACTTC. Its protein product is CATSDKQGASYEQYF.

This clone ranks as medium-sized. The CDR3 bases are TGTGCCAGCAGCTTAGAGCCCCAACCTCCCAATGAGCAGTTCTTC. It translates to CASSLEPQPPNEQFF. This chain joins TRBV7-9 and TRBJ2-1; D is undetermined. V was cut by 1 base and J by 6 bases, with 13 bases left in between. The CDR3 has 15 amino acids. Germline V CDR1 and CDR2: SEHNR, FQNEAQ (reference sequence).

J is TRBJ2-3 and V is TRBV11-3; D remains ambiguous. V lost 8 bases, J lost 5 bases, and 8 bases lay in between. The CDR3 is 11 residues long. Germline V gene lookup returns CDR1 SGHNT and CDR2 YENEEA. The CDR3 protein is CASSIGDTQYF. The CDR3 nucleotides read TGTGCCAGCTCTATCGGAGATACGCAGTATTTT.

The chain uses TRBV15 and TRBJ1-2, with TRBD1 matching over 7 bases. Germline V gene lookup returns CDR1 LNHNV and CDR2 YYDKDF (reference sequence). The trim removed 2 bases at V and 5 bases at J, leaving 8 bases unmatched. The CDR3 spans 15 residues. This CDR3 is CATSRREGQRYGYTF. CDR3 sequence (DNA): TGTGCCACCAGCAGACGAGAGGGACAGCGATATGGCTACACCTTC.

The chain links TRBV12-3 or TRBV12-4 to TRBJ1-2; D uncertain. The CDR3 runs 13 residues. The V end was cut by 5 bases, the J end by 8 bases, with 15 bases between. The CDR3, as DNA: TGTGCCAGCAGTCCCAGTCTCCTGGTGGGCTACACCTTC. Amino acid sequence: CASSPSLLVGYTF.

This clone was found once. The V and J genes are TRBV30 and TRBJ2-1, with D tentatively TRBD1 or TRBD2 (5 bases each). Trimming pared 5 bases from V and 5 bases from J, leaving 13 bases between. CDR1 and CDR2 (germline): GTSNPN, SVGIG (reference sequence). The CDR3 is made up of 13 amino acids. The CDR3 loop is CAWLPRENNEQFF. CDR3 DNA: TGTGCCTGGCTCCCCAGGGAGAACAATGAGCAGTTCTTC.

This rearrangement joins TRBV2 to TRBJ2-1; 14 bases match TRBD2. Germline lookup yields CDR1 SNHLY and CDR2 FYNNEI. Trimming removed 5 bases from V and 4 bases from J; junction bases left unmatched: 7. The CDR3 contains 17 residues. CDR3 coding DNA: TGTGCCAGCAGTTACTCGGGACTAGCGGGAGTTTACAATGAGCAGTTCTTC. Protein: CASSYSGLAGVYNEQFF. Looking up the rest from reference TRBV2 and TRBJ2-1 gives the full variable domain: EPEVTQTPSHQVTQMGQEVILRCVPISNHLYFYWYRQILGQKVEFLVSFYNNEISEKSEIFDDQFSVERPDGSNFTLKIRSTKLEDSAMYFCASSYSGLAGVYNEQFFGPGTRLTVL.

This rearrangement joins TRBV28 to TRBJ1-1; TRBD1 might be the D (5 bases). The CDR3 sequence is 11 residues long. Germline CDR1 MDHEN, CDR2 SYDVKM. V dropped 6 bases and J dropped 6 bases, with 8 bases sitting between them. CDR3 in amino acids: CASRRQPEAFF. The DNA of the CDR3 is TGTGCCAGCAGGCGACAGCCTGAAGCTTTCTTT.

The J gene is TRBJ1-2, the V gene TRBV24-1; D is unresolved. The CDR3 runs to 13 residues. CDR1 is KGHDR and CDR2 is SFDVKD in the germline V gene. The V end was cut by 4 bases, the J end by 10 bases, with 15 bases between. CDR3 DNA sequence: TGTGCCACCAGTGACCCGATGGACGGCTACTACACCTTC. It translates to CATSDPMDGYYTF.

The chain is built from TRBV29-1 and TRBJ1-3; no reliable D call. Germline CDR1 is SQVTM and CDR2 is ANQGSEA. Trimming shortened V by 4 bases and J by 0 bases, and 13 bases separated the two germline ends. The CDR3 runs 15 residues. The CDR3 spells CSVVGPSSSGNTIYF. The CDR3 DNA follows: TGCAGCGTTGTTGGTCCTTCGAGCTCTGGAAACACCATATATTTT.

This clone was counted a few times. The gene calls are TRBV5-1 and TRBJ1-5, with D perhaps matching TRBD1 (5 bases). In germline, CDR1 is SGHRS, CDR2 YFSETQ. V was cut by 0 bases and J by 2 bases, with 12 bases left in between. The CDR3 has 16 residues. CDR3 sequence reads: CASSLEGGAGNQPQHF. The CDR3 DNA reads TGCGCCAGCAGCTTGGAGGGAGGGGCCGGCAATCAGCCCCAGCATTTT.

The chain couples TRBV28 to TRBJ2-6; no reliable D call. This CDR3 contains 13 residues. Germline V gene lookup returns CDR1 MDHEN and CDR2 SYDVKM. V was shortened by 6 bases and J by 0 bases, with 3 bases between the two germline ends. The CDR3 DNA follows: TGTGCCAGCAGGGGCTCTGGGGCCAACGTCCTGACTTTC. Translated, it gives CASRGSGANVLTF.

The V call is TRBV9, the J call TRBJ2-1, with a possible D match to TRBD1 (5 bases). CDR1 and CDR2 (germline): SGDLS, YYNGEE. The CDR3 has 14 amino acids. Trimming took 6 bases from V and 4 from J, leaving 14 bases between them. Written as DNA, the CDR3 is TGTGCCAGCACAATGGGGCCGAAATACAATGAGCAGTTCTTC. Amino acid sequence: CASTMGPKYNEQFF.

This clone was seen a handful of times. The J gene is TRBJ2-5, the V gene TRBV19; a possible D gene is TRBD2 (6 bases). Per germline, CDR1 LNHDA and CDR2 SQIVND (reference sequence). The CDR3 runs to 14 residues. V lost 2 bases and J 5 bases, leaving 12 bases between the germline ends. CDR3 coding DNA: TGTGCCAGTAGTATAATGTTGGGGAGGGAGACCCAGTACTTC. Translation gives CASSIMLGRETQYF. Supplemented by reference TRBV19 and TRBJ2-5, the full variable domain reads DGGITQSPKYLFRKEGQNVTLSCEQNLNHDAMYWYRQDPGQGLRLIYYSQIVNDFQKGDIAEGYSVSREKKESFPLTVTSAQKNPTAFYLCASSIMLGRETQYFGPGTRLLVL.

The CDR3: CASSLRETGGGLYGYTF. CDR3 sequence (DNA): TGTGCCAGCAGCTTGAGGGAGACAGGAGGGGGTTTATATGGCTACACCTTC. The J gene is TRBJ1-2, the V gene TRBV5-6, with a tentative D call TRBD1 (6 bases). The CDR3 runs 17 residues. V gave up 1 base and J gave up 5 bases, with 21 bases separating them. The germline gives CDR1 SGHDT, CDR2 YYEEEE.

This chain links TRBV2 with TRBJ2-1; 14 bases map to TRBD2. Germline V gives CDR1 SNHLY, CDR2 FYNNEI. The junction had 8 bases not matched to a gene; V was cut back by 5 bases and J by 8 bases. This CDR3 has 16 amino acids. CDR3 protein: CASSSSGTSGSDEQFF. CDR3 DNA sequence: TGTGCCAGCAGTTCTTCCGGGACTAGCGGGAGTGATGAGCAGTTCTTC.

V gene TRBV2 combines with J gene TRBJ2-7; 7 nucleotides line up with TRBD2. The V gene end was trimmed by 3 bases and the J gene end by 2 bases; junction bases not matched to a gene: 7. The germline V gene encodes CDR1 SNHLY and CDR2 FYNNEI. The length of the CDR3 is 15 residues. CDR3 nucleotides: TGTGCCAGCAGTGATTTGGTAGCGGGTGCCTACGAGCAGTACTTC. Amino acids: CASSDLVAGAYEQYF.

The chain joins TRBV5-5 to TRBJ2-3; perhaps TRBD2 as D (6 bases). The CDR3 has 15 residues. Germline lookup yields CDR1 SGHKS and CDR2 YYEKEE (reference sequence). V was clipped by 1 base and J by 2 bases, with 11 bases between them. CDR3 loop: CASSLRASVTDTQYF. DNA of the CDR3: TGTGCCAGCAGCTTGAGGGCTAGCGTCACAGATACGCAGTATTTT.